This T cell receptor (beta chain) was captured in a study of control samples from healthy donors and cancer patients. The CDR3 has 16 amino acids. Germline CDR1 SSHAT, CDR2 FNYEAQ (reference sequence). Turning to this clone: A junction end diverges from the germline sequence, so it may reflect a read error.

Using immunoSEQ multiplex PCR, the repertoire was profiled, and TCRdb retains in-frame clones only, with some absent. The table lists some 130,000 clones, 90% of them singletons. Sequenced material: blood. This chain links TRBV7-7 with TRBJ2-5; D unclear. This sequence originates from a man aged 35 to 55 in good health. For the CDR3, the DNA is TGTGCTAGCAGCCGCGGAAATATAGGTAACCAAGAGACCCAGTACTTC. It yields the protein CASSRGNIGNQETQYF.